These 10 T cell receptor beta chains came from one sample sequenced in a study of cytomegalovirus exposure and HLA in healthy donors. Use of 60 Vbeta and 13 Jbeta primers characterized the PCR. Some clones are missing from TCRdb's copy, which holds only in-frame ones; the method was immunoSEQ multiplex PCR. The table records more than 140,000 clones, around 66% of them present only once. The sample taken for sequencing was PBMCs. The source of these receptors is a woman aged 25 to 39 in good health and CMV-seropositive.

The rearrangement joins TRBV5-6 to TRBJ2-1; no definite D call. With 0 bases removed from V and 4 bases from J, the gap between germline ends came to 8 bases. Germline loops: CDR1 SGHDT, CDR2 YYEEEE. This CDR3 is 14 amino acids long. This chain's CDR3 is CASSLVATYNEQFF. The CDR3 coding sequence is TGTGCCAGCAGCTTGGTAGCCACGTACAATGAGCAGTTCTTC.

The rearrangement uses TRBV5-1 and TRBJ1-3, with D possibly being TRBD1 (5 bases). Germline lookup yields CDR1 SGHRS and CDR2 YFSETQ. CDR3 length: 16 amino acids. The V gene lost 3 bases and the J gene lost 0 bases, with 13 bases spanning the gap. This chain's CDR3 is CASSSGTASSGNTIYF. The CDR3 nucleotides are TGCGCCAGCAGCTCCGGGACTGCCTCCTCTGGAAACACCATATATTTT.

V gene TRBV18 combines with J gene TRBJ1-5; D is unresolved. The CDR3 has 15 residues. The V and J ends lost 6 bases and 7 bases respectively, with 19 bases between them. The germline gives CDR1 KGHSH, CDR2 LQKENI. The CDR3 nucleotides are TGTGCCAGCTCCCCCCTCCCCCTAAACGGGCAGCCCCAGCATTTT. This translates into CASSPLPLNGQPQHF.

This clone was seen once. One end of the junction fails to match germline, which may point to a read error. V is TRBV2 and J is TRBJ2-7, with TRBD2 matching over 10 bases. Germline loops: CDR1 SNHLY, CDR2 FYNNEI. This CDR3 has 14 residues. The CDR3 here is CASSEASGGYEQYF. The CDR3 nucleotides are TGTGCCAGCAGCGAAGCTAGCGGGGGCTACGAGCAGTACTTC.

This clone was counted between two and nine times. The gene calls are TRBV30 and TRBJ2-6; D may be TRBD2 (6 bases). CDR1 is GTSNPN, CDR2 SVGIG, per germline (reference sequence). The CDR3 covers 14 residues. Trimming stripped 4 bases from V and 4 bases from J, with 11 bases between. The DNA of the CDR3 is TGTGCCTGGACGCGCGGGGCCGGGGCCAACGTCCTGACTTTC. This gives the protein CAWTRGAGANVLTF.

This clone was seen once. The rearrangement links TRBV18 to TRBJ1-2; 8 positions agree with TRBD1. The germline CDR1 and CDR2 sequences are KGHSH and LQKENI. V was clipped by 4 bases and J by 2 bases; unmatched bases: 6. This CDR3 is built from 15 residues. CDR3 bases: TGTGCCAGCTCACAGGACAGGGATGCGAACTATGGCTACACCTTC. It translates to CASSQDRDANYGYTF.

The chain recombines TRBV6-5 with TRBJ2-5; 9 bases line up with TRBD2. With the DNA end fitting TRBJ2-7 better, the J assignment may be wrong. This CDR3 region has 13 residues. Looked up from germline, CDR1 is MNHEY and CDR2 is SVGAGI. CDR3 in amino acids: CASIAGAGGEQYF. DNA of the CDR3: TGTGCCAGCATAGCGGGAGCAGGCGGCGAGCAGTACTTC.

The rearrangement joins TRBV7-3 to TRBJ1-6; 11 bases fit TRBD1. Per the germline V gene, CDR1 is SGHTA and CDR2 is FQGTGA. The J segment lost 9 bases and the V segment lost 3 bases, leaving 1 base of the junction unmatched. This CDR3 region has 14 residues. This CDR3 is CASSFGTGGSPLHF. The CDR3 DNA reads TGTGCCAGCAGCTTCGGGACAGGGGGTTCACCCCTCCACTTT. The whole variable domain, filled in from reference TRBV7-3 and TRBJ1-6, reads GAGVSQTPSNKVTEKGKYVELRCDPISGHTALYWYRQSLGQGPEFLIYFQGTGAADDSGLPNDRFFAVRPEGSVSTLKIQRTERGDSAVYLCASSFGTGGSPLHFGNGTRLTVT.

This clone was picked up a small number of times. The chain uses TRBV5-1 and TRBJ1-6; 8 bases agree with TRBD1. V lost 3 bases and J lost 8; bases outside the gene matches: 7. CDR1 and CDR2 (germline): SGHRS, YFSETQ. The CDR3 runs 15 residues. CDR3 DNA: TGCGCCAGCAGCTCACCAGACAGGGGTTATTCACCCCTCCACTTT. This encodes CASSSPDRGYSPLHF.

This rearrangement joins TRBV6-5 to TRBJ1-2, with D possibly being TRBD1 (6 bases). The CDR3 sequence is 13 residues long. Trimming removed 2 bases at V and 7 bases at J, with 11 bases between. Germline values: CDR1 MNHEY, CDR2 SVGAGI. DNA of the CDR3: TGTGCCAGCAGTTACAGGGGGGGAACTGGCTACACCTTC. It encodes CASSYRGGTGYTF.